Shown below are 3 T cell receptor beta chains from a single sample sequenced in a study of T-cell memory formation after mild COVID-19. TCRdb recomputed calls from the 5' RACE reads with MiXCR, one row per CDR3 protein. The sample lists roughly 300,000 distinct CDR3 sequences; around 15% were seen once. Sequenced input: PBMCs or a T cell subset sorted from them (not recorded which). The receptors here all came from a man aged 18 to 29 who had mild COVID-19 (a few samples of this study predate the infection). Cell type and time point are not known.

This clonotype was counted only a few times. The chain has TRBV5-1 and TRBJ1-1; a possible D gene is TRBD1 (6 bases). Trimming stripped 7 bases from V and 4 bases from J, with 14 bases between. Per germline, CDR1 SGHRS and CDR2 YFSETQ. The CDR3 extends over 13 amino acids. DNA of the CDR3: TGCGCCAGCGCCCAGGGGACGGGCACTGAAGCTTTCTTT. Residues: CASAQGTGTEAFF.

The CDR3 DNA is TGTGCCAGCAGCTCAACACGCTCAGGGGGGGAGACCCAGTACTTC. Protein sequence: CASSSTRSGGETQYF. The chain couples TRBV7-9 to TRBJ2-5; D perhaps matches TRBD1 (7 bases). Trimming cost V 4 bases and J 5 bases, with 17 bases left between them. The CDR3 sequence is 15 residues long. Per the germline V gene, CDR1 is SEHNR and CDR2 is FQNEAQ (reference sequence).

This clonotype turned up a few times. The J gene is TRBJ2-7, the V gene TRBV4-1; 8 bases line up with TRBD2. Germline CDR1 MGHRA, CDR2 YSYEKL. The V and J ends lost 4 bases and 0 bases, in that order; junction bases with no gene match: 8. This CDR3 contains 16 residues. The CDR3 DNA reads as TGCGCCAGCAGCCGGGGTAGCGGGGCCCCCTCCTACGAGCAGTACTTC. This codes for CASSRGSGAPSYEQYF.